A single sample gave rise to the 29 T cell receptor beta chains below, sequenced in a study of blood T cell repertoires in COVID-19. TCRdb's copy holds only in-frame clones and misses some; the assay was immunoSEQ multiplex PCR. This table has roughly 250,000 clones, approximately 84% appearing once. Sample: peripheral blood. Receptor source: a human donor in a cohort sampled during active COVID-19.

This clone was seen just once. The gene calls are TRBV28 and TRBJ1-5; 8 nucleotides line up with TRBD1. The CDR3 length is 13 residues. J gave up 4 bases and V 5 bases, and 1 base lay outside the gene matches. Germline-derived CDR1 and CDR2 are MDHEN and SYDVKM. CDR3 sequence (DNA): TGTGCCAGCAGTCGGACAGGGAATCAGCCCCAGCATTTT. It specifies CASSRTGNQPQHF.

The chain is built from TRBV5-1 and TRBJ1-3; D perhaps matches TRBD1 (5 bases). V lost 6 bases to trimming and J lost 1 base, with 11 bases between them. This CDR3 comprises 14 residues. Germline lookup yields CDR1 SGHRS and CDR2 YFSETQ. CDR3 amino acids: CASTLGGSGNTIYF. Written as DNA, the CDR3 is TGCGCCAGCACCCTGGGGGGGTCTGGAAACACCATATATTTT.

The chain combines TRBV5-1 with TRBJ2-5, with 13 bases that match TRBD2. Looked up from germline, CDR1 is SGHRS and CDR2 is YFSETQ. The length of the CDR3 is 16 residues. V lost 4 bases to trimming and J lost 1 base; unmatched junction nucleotides: 4. DNA of the CDR3: TGCGCCAGCAGCAAGAGACTAGCGGGGGGCCAAGAGACCCAGTACTTC. Translating it yields CASSKRLAGGQETQYF.

V is TRBV10-3 and J is TRBJ2-7; 13 nucleotides align to TRBD2. CDR3 size: 17 residues. Per the germline V gene, CDR1 is ENHRY and CDR2 is SYGVKD. V was pared by 5 bases and J by 7 bases, with 14 bases of the junction left unmatched. As DNA, the CDR3 is TGTGCCATCAGTTCTTCCGGGACTAGCGGGATAGCGGGAGAGCAGTACTTC. It codes for CAISSSGTSGIAGEQYF.

This chain links TRBV27 with TRBJ2-7; 10 bases line up with TRBD1. CDR1 and CDR2 (germline): MNHEY, SMNVEV (reference sequence). The ends lost 2 bases at V and 3 bases at J; junction bases unmatched: 4. CDR3 length equals 15 residues. The chain's CDR3 is CASSLGGTGDYEQYF. CDR3 nucleotides: TGTGCCAGCAGTTTAGGCGGGACAGGGGACTACGAGCAGTACTTC.

This clone was seen a handful of times. The chain links TRBV19 to TRBJ1-3; D may be TRBD1 (5 bases). The V end was cut by 4 bases, the J end by 0 bases, with 13 bases between. CDR1 is LNHDA and CDR2 is SQIVND in the germline V gene (reference sequence). The length of the CDR3 is 16 residues. The CDR3 sequence is CASSKGTPYSGNTIYF. CDR3 sequence (DNA): TGTGCCAGTAGTAAAGGGACTCCCTACTCTGGAAACACCATATATTTT.

This chain uses TRBV2 with TRBJ1-1; D might be TRBD1 (6 bases). From germline, CDR1 is SNHLY and CDR2 FYNNEI. V lost 6 bases and J lost 0, with 11 bases in between. The CDR3 consists of 14 residues. CDR3 DNA: TGTGCCAGCAGCGCCGGGACACTGAACACTGAAGCTTTCTTT. It is translated as CASSAGTLNTEAFF.

V usage is TRBV7-9 and J usage is TRBJ1-4; 7 bases are shared with TRBD1. Losses at the gene ends were 6 bases for V and 9 bases for J; bases not matched to a gene: 16. The CDR3 spans 16 residues. Germline CDR1 reads SEHNR; CDR2 reads FQNEAQ (reference sequence). This CDR3 reads CASSFGRPGQYKKLFF. The CDR3 DNA reads TGTGCCAGCAGTTTTGGGCGACCGGGACAGTACAAAAAACTGTTTTTT. The full variable domain, rest sourced from reference TRBV7-9 and TRBJ1-4, is DTGVSQNPRHKITKRGQNVTFRCDPISEHNRLYWYRQTLGQGPEFLTYFQNEAQLEKSRLLSDRFSAERPKGSFSTLEIQRTEQGDSAMYLCASSFGRPGQYKKLFFGSGTQLSVL.

The count of this clone is one. CDR3 DNA: TGTGCCAGCAGCTTAGTTGCTAGCGGGGGGCTACCCTACAATGAGCAGTTCTTC. This gives the protein CASSLVASGGLPYNEQFF. The chain uses TRBV7-2 and TRBJ2-1; TRBD2 matches at 11 bases. Germline CDR1 is SGHTA and CDR2 is FQGNSA. V lost 1 base, J lost 2 bases, and 7 bases stayed unmatched. The CDR3 loop spans 18 amino acids.

The gene calls are TRBV6-5 and TRBJ2-3; D is uncertain. The CDR3 extends over 14 amino acids. Germline V gene sequence: CDR1 MNHEY, CDR2 SVGAGI. The ends were cut back, 6 bases at V and 2 bases at J, with 12 bases in the middle. The CDR3 loop reads CASSNRHLTDTQYF. The CDR3 nucleotides read TGTGCCAGCAGCAATCGACATCTCACAGATACGCAGTATTTT.

This chain links TRBV6-5 with TRBJ1-2; 9 nucleotides match TRBD1. Germline CDR1 reads MNHEY; CDR2 reads SVGAGI. CDR3 length: 14 amino acids. The ends lost 6 bases at V and 8 bases at J; junction bases unmatched: 10. CDR3 loop: CASRTPGQGLGYTF. The CDR3 DNA follows: TGTGCCAGCAGGACTCCGGGACAGGGCCTAGGCTACACCTTC.

The chain carries TRBV3-1 (or the pseudogene TRBV3-2) and TRBJ1-4; D unclear. CDR1 LGHDT and CDR2 YNNKEL come from the germline V gene (reference sequence). Trimming took off 1 base at V and 0 bases at J, with 6 bases between the two ends. The CDR3 has 15 residues. The chain's CDR3 is CASSQALATNEKLFF. CDR3 bases: TGTGCCAGCAGCCAAGCCCTTGCAACTAATGAAAAACTGTTTTTT.

The J gene is TRBJ2-7, the V gene TRBV5-4; 16 bases align to TRBD2. Germline CDR1 and CDR2: SGHNT and YYREEE (reference sequence). V gave up 7 bases and J gave up 1 base; unmatched junction bases: 8. There are 17 residues in the CDR3. CDR3: CASAQRGLAGGSYEQYF. CDR3 coding DNA: TGTGCCAGCGCACAGAGGGGACTAGCGGGGGGGTCCTACGAGCAGTACTTC.

The genes are TRBV7-9 and TRBJ2-2; perhaps TRBD2 as D (5 bases). The CDR3 spans 15 residues. In germline, CDR1 is SEHNR, CDR2 FQNEAQ (reference sequence). Deletions cut 11 bases from V and 5 bases from J, with 21 bases between. The DNA of the CDR3 is TGTGCCGGTCTTAGAGGGAGATTCGGGACCGGGGAGCTGTTTTTT. Translated: CAGLRGRFGTGELFF.

This sequence joins TRBV5-1 and TRBJ2-1; 8 bases align to TRBD2. V shed 5 bases, J shed 12 bases, and the junction held 19 bases outside the gene matches. The CDR3 contains 16 residues. The germline V gene has CDR1 SGHRS and CDR2 YFSETQ. CDR3 amino acids: CASSCILTSACSGQFF. The CDR3 DNA follows: TGCGCCAGCAGTTGCATATTGACTAGCGCCTGTAGTGGGCAGTTCTTC.

This chain links TRBV10-3 with TRBJ2-3; 8 bases agree with TRBD2. V shed 8 bases and J 5 bases; nucleotides not matched to a gene: 9. Germline CDR1 ENHRY, CDR2 SYGVKD. The CDR3 spans 14 residues. CDR3 coding DNA: TGTGCCATCGCAGCGGGGGTGAGTGGAGATACGCAGTATTTT. It specifies CAIAAGVSGDTQYF.

V gene TRBV3-1 (or the pseudogene TRBV3-2) combines with J gene TRBJ1-6; D gene uncertain. The V and J ends lost 0 bases and 5 bases respectively, with 8 bases between them. Germline V CDR1 and CDR2: LGHDT, YNNKEL (reference sequence). This CDR3 comprises 15 residues. CDR3 nucleotides: TGTGCCAGCAGCCAAGATTGGCGGGATAATTCACCCCTCCACTTT. It encodes CASSQDWRDNSPLHF.

The V and J genes are TRBV11-3 and TRBJ2-1; D unclear. The CDR3 length is 16 residues. Germline CDR1 is SGHNT and CDR2 is YENEEA. The V and J ends lost 0 bases and 2 bases respectively, with 11 bases between them. The CDR3 DNA follows: TGTGCCAGCAGCTTAGATGGGTCCAGGCCCTACAATGAGCAGTTCTTC. Its protein is CASSLDGSRPYNEQFF.

This clone was recorded only once. J is TRBJ1-5 and V is TRBV6-5; maybe TRBD1 (6 bases). Trimming took 5 bases from V and 0 from J, leaving 11 bases between them. The germline V gene has CDR1 MNHEY and CDR2 SVGAGI. CDR3 size: 15 residues. CDR3 in DNA: TGTGCCAGCAGTCCTACAGGGAATAGCAATCAGCCCCAGCATTTT. Its translation: CASSPTGNSNQPQHF.

V is TRBV5-4 and J is TRBJ2-7; 12 bases match TRBD2. This CDR3 is 18 amino acids long. Germline CDR1 reads SGHNT; CDR2 reads YYREEE (reference sequence). The ends lost 3 bases at V and 3 bases at J; junction bases unmatched: 13. The CDR3 loop is CASSSGTSGLGPDYEQYF. CDR3 DNA sequence: TGTGCCAGCAGCTCGGGGACTAGCGGGCTAGGACCAGACTACGAGCAGTACTTC.

The gene calls are TRBV11-2 and TRBJ2-7; 7 bases fit TRBD1. V was clipped by 4 bases and J by 5 bases; unmatched bases: 11. Germline CDR1 reads SGHAT; CDR2 reads FQNNGV. This CDR3 is built from 15 residues. The CDR3 is CASSSNRGGVDEQYF. CDR3 DNA: TGTGCCAGCAGCTCAAACAGGGGTGGTGTGGACGAGCAGTACTTC.

The chain joins TRBV7-8 to TRBJ2-7, with TRBD2 as a possible D gene (5 bases). CDR1 is SGHVS and CDR2 is FQNEAQ in the germline V gene. The CDR3 is made up of 16 amino acids. V lost 1 base to trimming and J lost 2 bases, with 15 bases between them. The CDR3: CASSLVVADLAYEQYF. As DNA, the CDR3 is TGTGCCAGCAGCTTAGTAGTCGCGGACTTAGCCTACGAGCAGTACTTC.

The chain links TRBV5-1 to TRBJ2-3; D may be TRBD2 (6 bases). Trimming took off 2 bases at V and 0 bases at J, with 22 bases between the two ends. Germline V CDR1 and CDR2: SGHRS, YFSETQ. This CDR3 has 19 residues. CDR3 in amino acids: CASSLSGRNLPLSTDTQYF. The CDR3 nucleotides read TGCGCCAGCAGCTTAAGCGGGCGAAACCTGCCGCTAAGCACAGATACGCAGTATTTT.

V usage is TRBV19 and J usage is TRBJ2-3; perhaps TRBD2 as D (6 bases). The CDR3 has 17 residues. Trimming removed 2 bases from V and 1 base from J, with 16 bases in between. Germline V gene sequence: CDR1 LNHDA, CDR2 SQIVND (reference sequence). The CDR3 DNA is TGTGCCAGTAGTATACGTCTCGGGACTCAGGGCACAGATACGCAGTATTTT. This codes for CASSIRLGTQGTDTQYF.

Points on this clone: The sample holds other DNA sequences that translate to the same CDR3. The chain links TRBV5-1 to TRBJ2-7, with TRBD1 matching over 9 bases. This CDR3 is 14 amino acids long. The J segment lost 2 bases and the V segment lost 2 bases, leaving 2 bases of the junction unmatched. CDR1 is SGHRS and CDR2 is YFSETQ in the germline V gene. The CDR3 nucleotides are TGCGCCAGCAGCTTACAGGGGGCGGCCTACGAGCAGTACTTC. Residues: CASSLQGAAYEQYF.

The V and J genes are TRBV5-1 and TRBJ1-2, with 7 bases identical to TRBD1. The CDR3 sequence is 14 residues long. V shed 4 bases, J shed 8 bases, and the junction held 11 bases outside the gene matches. CDR1 and CDR2 (germline): SGHRS, YFSETQ. The chain's CDR3 is CASSPDPRQGGYTF. The CDR3 DNA reads TGCGCCAGCAGCCCGGACCCTCGACAGGGAGGCTACACCTTC.

The chain couples TRBV6-5 to TRBJ1-4; D is possibly TRBD1 (5 bases). Trimming took off 8 bases at V and 4 bases at J, with 11 bases between the two ends. The length of the CDR3 is 13 residues. CDR1 MNHEY and CDR2 SVGAGI come from the germline V gene. This chain's CDR3 is CASFQGFNEKLFF. The CDR3 bases are TGTGCCAGCTTTCAGGGCTTTAATGAAAAACTGTTTTTT.

This clone was recorded a few times. The chain employs TRBV5-8 and TRBJ2-7, with D uncertain. The CDR3 consists of 15 residues. CDR1 SGHTS and CDR2 YDEGEE come from the germline V gene. V gave up 4 bases and J gave up 2 bases, with 16 bases separating them. The CDR3 loop is CASSARVLSAYEQYF. CDR3 in DNA: TGTGCCAGCAGCGCCCGGGTCCTCTCCGCCTACGAGCAGTACTTC.

This chain links TRBV29-1 with TRBJ1-1, with 7 nucleotides matching TRBD1. In germline, CDR1 is SQVTM, CDR2 ANQGSEA. The V segment lost 6 bases and the J segment 1 base; nucleotides outside the gene matches: 14. The CDR3 covers 16 residues. For the CDR3, the DNA is TGCAGCGTGAGGCTCCATAGGGGGCGCTGGAACACTGAAGCTTTCTTT. It codes for CSVRLHRGRWNTEAFF. The full variable domain, with the rest looked up from reference TRBV29-1 and TRBJ1-1, is SAVISQKPSRDICQRGTSLTIQCQVDSQVTMMFWYRQQPGQSLTLIATANQGSEATYESGFVIDKFPISRPNLTFSTLTVSNMSPEDSSIYLCSVRLHRGRWNTEAFFGQGTRLTVV.